Presented here are 21 T cell receptor beta chains from one specimen sequenced in a study of T cells in localized non-small cell lung cancer (dated by TCRdb to the early 2020s). Libraries were constructed by the immunoSEQ multiplex PCR assay. The clones in this table, taken by TCRdb from immuneACCESS, are in-frame only. Not every clone is retained; where verified, under half of the shortfall comes from an unresolved V gene, and the cause of the rest is unknown. The sample table holds over 70,000 clones, of which about nine tenths were seen once. The ten biggest clones cover roughly 3.9% of the sample. Sample: PBMCs, taken before any cancer treatment. The receptor source for this set is a woman aged 35 to 69 with stage II squamous cell lung carcinoma.

The chain has TRBV6-5 and TRBJ1-2; 7 nucleotides match TRBD1. CDR3 length: 11 amino acids. V lost 7 bases, J lost 8 bases, and 4 bases stayed unmatched. Germline lookup yields CDR1 MNHEY and CDR2 SVGAGI. CDR3 bases: TGTGCCAGCACCCAGGGGGACGGCTACACCTTC. Translated: CASTQGDGYTF.

The CDR3 bases are TGTGCCAGCAGCTTGGGGGGTCGAAACACCATATATTTT. This sequence encodes CASSLGGRNTIYF. The chain uses TRBV5-4 and TRBJ1-3, with no clear D. The CDR3 runs to 13 residues. The germline V and J ends were trimmed by 0 bases and 5 bases, with 6 bases remaining between them. In germline, CDR1 is SGHNT, CDR2 YYREEE (reference sequence).

The J gene is TRBJ1-3, the V gene TRBV25-1; the D is unclear. Trimming took off 2 bases at V and 5 bases at J, with 10 bases between the two ends. CDR3 size: 14 residues. Germline V gene data show CDR1 as MGHDK and CDR2 as SYGVNS. The CDR3 protein is CASSEGRVRNTIYF. DNA for the CDR3: TGTGCCAGCAGTGAAGGAAGAGTAAGAAACACCATATATTTT.

The chain couples TRBV5-6 to TRBJ2-1, with 9 bases matching TRBD2. After removal of 4 bases from V and 4 bases from J, the junction contained 9 bases not matched to a gene. Per germline, CDR1 SGHDT and CDR2 YYEEEE. This CDR3 has 16 residues. This chain's CDR3 is CASSPNPGLAYNEQFF. DNA for the CDR3: TGTGCCAGCAGCCCCAATCCGGGACTAGCATACAATGAGCAGTTCTTC.

The chain recombines TRBV28 with TRBJ2-5; 10 bases are a match to TRBD1. This CDR3 is 15 amino acids long. Trimming at V came to 5 bases and at J to 5 bases, leaving 8 bases not matched to a gene. CDR1 and CDR2 from the germline V gene are MDHEN and SYDVKM. The CDR3 DNA sequence: TGTGCCAGCAGTCCGGGACAGGGGTTGAAGGAGACCCAGTACTTC. This translates into CASSPGQGLKETQYF.

This clone was seen a few times. Other DNA sequences in the sample encode the same CDR3. The chain joins TRBV5-1 to TRBJ2-2; D gene uncertain. V lost 0 bases and J 6 bases, leaving 6 bases between the germline ends. The V gene's germline CDR1 is SGHRS and CDR2 YFSETQ. The length of the CDR3 is 13 residues. The CDR3 here is CASSLVGPGELFF. CDR3 bases: TGCGCCAGCAGCTTGGTAGGGCCCGGGGAGCTGTTTTTT.

The gene calls are TRBV5-1 and TRBJ1-5; D remains ambiguous. CDR1 SGHRS and CDR2 YFSETQ come from the germline V gene. Trimming took off 1 base at V and 4 bases at J, with 9 bases between the two ends. This CDR3 has 14 residues. CDR3 bases: TGCGCCAGCAGCTTGTCCGCGGGGAATCAGCCCCAGCATTTT. It translates to CASSLSAGNQPQHF.

The chain recombines TRBV19 with TRBJ1-5, with a weak D call TRBD1 (5 bases). Germline loops: CDR1 LNHDA, CDR2 SQIVND (reference sequence). With 3 bases removed from V and 1 base from J, the gap between germline ends came to 10 bases. The length of the CDR3 is 15 residues. CDR3 DNA: TGTGCCAGTAGTATCCTTCGGGGCAGCAATCAGCCCCAGCATTTT. It yields the protein CASSILRGSNQPQHF.

The V call is TRBV5-4, the J call TRBJ1-1, with D hard to call. There are 14 residues in the CDR3. Germline assignment: CDR1 SGHNT and CDR2 YYREEE (reference sequence). The ends were cut back, 3 bases at V and 3 bases at J, with 12 bases in the middle. The CDR3 reads CASSSDTLDTEAFF. The DNA for the CDR3 is TGTGCCAGCAGCTCAGACACCCTGGACACTGAAGCTTTCTTT.

This clone occurred once. V gene TRBV28 combines with J gene TRBJ2-2; tentative D call: TRBD1 (5 bases). V was clipped by 11 bases and J by 1 base, with 11 bases between them. CDR1 and CDR2 from the germline V gene are MDHEN and SYDVKM. CDR3 size: 13 residues. CDR3 protein: CAVQAWNTGELFF. DNA of the CDR3: TGTGCCGTACAGGCCTGGAACACCGGGGAGCTGTTTTTT.

This chain joins TRBV7-9 and TRBJ2-1, with D perhaps matching TRBD1 (5 bases). Between the trimmed V and J ends, which lost 2 bases and 12 bases, there was a span of 14 bases. The CDR3 is made up of 13 amino acids. Germline V lookup: CDR1 SEHNR, CDR2 FQNEAQ (reference sequence). The CDR3 loop is CASSLTHRSPQFF. CDR3 sequence (DNA): TGTGCCAGCAGCTTAACCCACAGGTCACCGCAGTTCTTC.

The gene calls are TRBV2 and TRBJ2-7; D may be TRBD2 (5 bases). Per the germline V gene, CDR1 is SNHLY and CDR2 is FYNNEI. The CDR3 contains 12 residues. V lost 7 bases and J 3 bases, leaving 10 bases between the germline ends. CDR3 sequence: CASNGIGYEQYF. DNA of the CDR3: TGTGCCAGCAACGGGATTGGCTACGAGCAGTACTTC.

The chain uses TRBV30 and TRBJ2-6; D not resolved. The CDR3 is made up of 16 amino acids. V was pared by 0 bases and J by 2 bases, with 11 bases between. Germline V CDR1 and CDR2: GTSNPN, SVGIG (reference sequence). The CDR3 DNA reads as TGTGCCTGGAGTGTCAAACACCAGCCTGGGGCCAACGTCCTGACTTTC. Translated, it gives CAWSVKHQPGANVLTF.

This clone was seen just once. The chain employs TRBV6-5 and TRBJ1-1; 7 positions match TRBD1. Trimming cost V 0 bases and J 5 bases; bases outside gene matches: 6. The CDR3 is made up of 15 amino acids. The germline gives CDR1 MNHEY, CDR2 SVGAGI. In DNA, the CDR3 is TGTGCCAGCAGTTACTCTAGGACAGGAAGGACTGAAGCTTTCTTT. This gives the protein CASSYSRTGRTEAFF.

In this sample, this clone turned up once. The chain has TRBV6-5 and TRBJ2-3; 9 bases line up with TRBD2. The CDR3 length is 15 residues. Per germline, CDR1 MNHEY and CDR2 SVGAGI. J was trimmed by 1 base and V by 6 bases; bases with no gene match: 5. CDR3 DNA sequence: TGTGCCAGCAGCTTAGCGGGAGTGGGCACAGATACGCAGTATTTT. It is translated as CASSLAGVGTDTQYF.

The rearrangement links TRBV6-5 to TRBJ2-7; D unclear. Trimming shortened V by 0 bases and J by 2 bases, and 11 bases separated the two germline ends. CDR1 and CDR2 (germline): MNHEY, SVGAGI. CDR3 length: 15 residues. The CDR3 loop is CASSYSWLGPYEQYF. CDR3 sequence (DNA): TGTGCCAGCAGTTACTCCTGGCTCGGCCCCTACGAGCAGTACTTC.

This chain uses TRBV12-2 with TRBJ2-4; the table names TRBD1, a call not compared with the DNA. TRBV12-2 is a listed pseudogene. The CDR3 has 14 amino acids. The CDR3 sequence: CASRLPTGLVIQYF. CDR3 coding DNA: TGTGCAAGTCGCTTACCGACAGGGTTAGTCATTCAGTACTTC.

V is TRBV6-1 and J is TRBJ1-5, with unresolved D. In germline, CDR1 is MNHNS, CDR2 SASEGT. Trimming left V 3 bases short and J 6 bases short, with 21 bases between. The CDR3 contains 17 residues. The CDR3 bases are TGTGCCAGCAGTGACTGGAAAGGCAGAAACTTATTTCAGCCCCAGCATTTT. Protein sequence: CASSDWKGRNLFQPQHF.

V usage is TRBV5-4 and J usage is TRBJ1-1; TRBD1 agrees at 7 bases. The germline CDR1 and CDR2 sequences are SGHNT and YYREEE (reference sequence). The CDR3 consists of 15 residues. V lost 0 bases and J lost 2; bases outside the gene matches: 4. The CDR3 sequence: CASSLGDRSNTEAFF. CDR3 nucleotide sequence: TGTGCCAGCAGCTTGGGGGACAGAAGCAACACTGAAGCTTTCTTT.

The chain joins TRBV4-1 to TRBJ1-3; unclear D gene. With 2 bases removed from V and 0 bases from J, the gap between germline ends came to 14 bases. Germline assignment: CDR1 MGHRA and CDR2 YSYEKL. This CDR3 comprises 17 residues. CDR3 region: CASSQLRTAGSGNTIYF. The DNA for the CDR3 is TGCGCCAGCAGCCAACTTAGGACGGCCGGCTCTGGAAACACCATATATTTT.

The V gene is TRBV19, the J gene TRBJ2-3; D is undetermined. Trimming took off 0 bases at V and 2 bases at J, with 12 bases between the two ends. Germline-derived CDR1 and CDR2 are LNHDA and SQIVND (reference sequence). This CDR3 comprises 16 residues. The CDR3 spells CASSIDRVAHTDTQYF. The CDR3 DNA reads TGTGCCAGTAGTATAGATCGCGTGGCACACACAGATACGCAGTATTTT.